This T cell receptor beta chain was recorded in a study of T cell responses to AZD1222 COVID-19 vaccine. Study-level results: Distributed over spike, vaccine-associated CD4 TCRs predominated at 160-218 and 743-854. Within unmutated variant regions lay the reported targets of nearly half of spike-specific TCRs.

For this clone: The antigen is unknown.

Data came from immunoSEQ multiplex PCR; TCRdb stores just in-frame clones and leaves some out. This repertoire shows 100,000 to 120,000 clones, 70% to 90% found once; its top ten account for less than 3.5%. The source was peripheral blood, collected on day 0 of AZD1222 vaccination. This clonotype was sampled from an adult in good health.

The CDR3 loop reads CASSEAGAWRGKQETQYF. The CDR3 region has the DNA TGTGCCAGCAGTGAAGCGGGGGCATGGCGGGGTAAACAAGAGACCCAGTACTTC. This sequence joins TRBV2 and TRBJ2-5; D may be TRBD1 or TRBD2 (6 bases each). The CDR3 extends over 18 amino acids. V lost 0 bases and J 2 bases, leaving 19 bases between the germline ends. CDR1 SNHLY and CDR2 FYNNEI come from the germline V gene. The whole variable domain, filled in from reference TRBV2 and TRBJ2-5, reads EPEVTQTPSHQVTQMGQEVILRCVPISNHLYFYWYRQILGQKVEFLVSFYNNEISEKSEIFDDQFSVERPDGSNFTLKIRSTKLEDSAMYFCASSEAGAWRGKQETQYFGPGTRLLVL.